This TCR beta chain emerged from a study of CD8 T cells in ankylosing spondylitis (dated by TCRdb to 2016 to 2017). For the wider study: To find TCR variants linked to disease, the study profiled T cell receptor beta repertoires in ankylosing spondylitis patients and healthy donors. The full study cohort was made up of about two dozen ankylosing spondylitis patients and 95 to 130 healthy donors. Peripheral blood was sampled, and synovial fluid was also collected from ankylosing spondylitis patients.

The sample was run on an Illumina HiSeq 2500. Quantitative 5'-RACE with molecular barcodes was used to prepare TCR beta libraries. In the paper's pipeline: A new computational method, built on a probabilistic model of VDJ rearrangement, was used to identify disease-linked TCR variants. Through fastp at Q25 and MiXCR, TCRdb rebuilt clones from the public reads, retaining in-frame beta chains. Each CDR3 protein appears once, grouped with its most common genes and DNA. The authors' filters were not applied to this entry. In this sample the table shows under 120,000 distinct CDR3 sequences, around 24% of which occur a single time. The ten largest clones add up to roughly an eighth of the sample. Concerning this clonotype: This receptor's antigen is unknown. The conserved closing phenylalanine or tryptophan is absent in this CDR3, likely reflecting a read error.

Synovial fluid samples were matched to blood samples from the same ankylosing spondylitis patients. CDR1 and CDR2, looked up from the germline V gene (reference sequence), are MNHEY and SMNVEV. The CDR3 has 14 amino acids, counting both end residues. The only DNA kept is the CDR3, 42 bases in frame from the first base. The germline ends are 17 bases apart after V is trimmed by 5 bases and J by 7 bases. Results and caveats for the whole study, not just this receptor: Significant enrichment of the disease-linked clones was reported in matched synovial fluid samples from ankylosing spondylitis patients. The disease-linked clones had a CD8+ phenotype and were found at relatively low frequencies in peripheral blood. A TCR beta motif made up of about eight highly homologous amino acid variants appeared to be characteristic of blood from ankylosing spondylitis patients. Some of the motif variants had been reported before in the synovial fluid and blood of reactive arthritis patients, a finding that suggests common disease-initiation mechanisms.

This receptor was identified in a male donor with ankylosing spondylitis. Sequencing used synovial fluid, either unsorted or a sorted T cell fraction (not recorded which). The chain couples TRBV27 to TRBJ1-2; the D segment could be TRBD1, given 5 matching bases. The sequenced DNA is TGTGCCAGCAGTACTCCCGGGACCCACGGTGGCTACACCTGC. Its translation reads: CASSTPGTHGGYTC.